The 20 T cell receptor beta chains below all came from one sample that was sequenced in a study of T cells after posttransplantation cyclophosphamide. Busulfan-fludarabine conditioning, marrow transplant, and cyclophosphamide on days +3 and +4 were administered. TCRdb's table, derived via immunoSEQ multiplex PCR, lists solely in-frame clones and lacks some. The sample yields several thousand clones, without any singletons. Source: PBMCs, taken after allogeneic stem cell transplant with posttransplant cyclophosphamide. The receptors stem from a female patient aged 45-65 years who received an allogeneic stem cell transplant from a related donor, was CMV-positive, and had no GVHD. The graft donor may have contributed some T cells.

This clone was observed many times. The rearrangement uses TRBV7-9 and TRBJ1-2; 9 nucleotides match TRBD1. The trim removed 1 base at V and 0 bases at J, leaving 3 bases unmatched. CDR3 length: 16 residues. Germline lookup yields CDR1 SEHNR and CDR2 FQNEAQ (reference sequence). CDR3 protein: CASSLGGTGPNYGYTF. The CDR3 DNA reads as TGTGCCAGCAGCTTAGGGGGGACAGGGCCTAACTATGGCTACACCTTC.

The table lists this clone with many counts. The chain recombines TRBV28 with TRBJ2-7, with a tentative D call TRBD2 (6 bases). The V gene's germline CDR1 is MDHEN and CDR2 SYDVKM. The CDR3 spans 14 residues. Between the trimmed V and J ends, which lost 6 bases and 2 bases, there was a span of 14 bases. This CDR3 reads CASSQGRGAYEQYF. The CDR3 DNA reads TGTGCCAGCAGCCAAGGGCGGGGTGCCTACGAGCAGTACTTC.

This clone was seen at least ten times. The CDR3 reads CASSRGAQREVDTQYF. The CDR3 nucleotides read TGTGCCAGCAGCCGTGGGGCGCAGCGGGAGGTAGATACGCAGTATTTT. This sequence joins TRBV5-6 and TRBJ2-3, with 9 bases fitting TRBD2. This CDR3 spans 16 amino acids. CDR1 and CDR2 (germline): SGHDT, YYEEEE. Losses at the gene ends were 4 bases for V and 5 bases for J; bases not matched to a gene: 11.

By share of the sample, this clone is medium-sized (0.01 to 0.1%). The V gene is TRBV15, the J gene TRBJ2-1, with 9 bases lining up with TRBD1. This CDR3 comprises 18 residues. Germline trimming cut 4 bases from V and 4 bases from J; bases unmatched to any gene: 14. Germline V gene sequence: CDR1 LNHNV, CDR2 YYDKDF (reference sequence). This CDR3 reads CATSMVPGQGPMYNEQFF. The DNA of the CDR3 is TGTGCCACCAGCATGGTCCCGGGACAGGGTCCTATGTACAATGAGCAGTTCTTC.

This clone occurred many times. This rearrangement joins TRBV6-5 to TRBJ2-1; 7 bases fit TRBD2. The CDR3 totals 15 residues. Germline V gives CDR1 MNHEY, CDR2 SVGAGI. Losses at the gene ends were 5 bases for V and 1 base for J; bases not matched to a gene: 5. The CDR3 reads CASSLSSGSYNEQFF. The CDR3, as DNA: TGTGCCAGCAGTCTCTCTAGCGGATCCTACAATGAGCAGTTCTTC.

This clone was recorded at least ten times. V and J are TRBV5-1 and TRBJ2-3; 9 bases match TRBD2. The CDR3 totals 16 residues. Germline CDR1 is SGHRS and CDR2 is YFSETQ. V lost 0 bases, J lost 1 base, and 3 bases stayed unmatched. CDR3 nucleotides: TGCGCCAGCAGCTTGGTCTTAGCGGGGGGCACAGATACGCAGTATTTT. As protein: CASSLVLAGGTDTQYF.

This clone appeared many times. The genes are TRBV24-1 and TRBJ2-1; possibly TRBD2 for D (6 bases). CDR1 KGHDR and CDR2 SFDVKD come from the germline V gene. The CDR3 has 16 amino acids. Trimming left V 2 bases short and J 1 base short, with 11 bases between. CDR3 coding DNA: TGTGCCACCAGTGATTCAGTAGCGGCATCCTACAATGAGCAGTTCTTC. This translates into CATSDSVAASYNEQFF.

This clone showed up just a few times. Being one base from a much bigger clone, this may be a read error. The rearrangement joins TRBV11-3 to TRBJ1-1, with a tentative D call TRBD1 (6 bases). Germline V lookup: CDR1 SGHNT, CDR2 YENEEA. The CDR3 covers 12 residues. In DNA, the CDR3 is TGTGCCAGCAGCTTCGGGGACACTCAAGCTTTCTTT. It encodes CASSFGDTQAFF.

Many counts were recorded for this clone. V and J are TRBV5-4 and TRBJ2-7; weak D call: TRBD2 (5 bases). Between the trimmed V and J ends, which lost 1 base and 6 bases, there was a span of 14 bases. Germline V gene sequence: CDR1 SGHNT, CDR2 YYREEE (reference sequence). The CDR3 covers 14 residues. This CDR3 reads CASSLWAGPFEQYF. The CDR3 nucleotides are TGTGCCAGCAGCTTGTGGGCGGGCCCTTTCGAGCAGTACTTC.

There are many counts of this clone. The same CDR3 also results from other DNA sequences found in this sample. The chain links TRBV5-1 to TRBJ2-6, with D tentatively TRBD1 (6 bases). The CDR3 loop spans 15 amino acids. The germline V gene has CDR1 SGHRS and CDR2 YFSETQ. Trimming took 3 bases from V and 2 from J, leaving 9 bases between them. Here the CDR3 reads CASSSYRAGANVLTF. DNA for the CDR3: TGCGCCAGCAGCTCCTACAGGGCTGGGGCCAACGTCCTGACTTTC.

The sample holds many counts of this clone. V is TRBV2 and J is TRBJ2-7; 8 bases are shared with TRBD1. CDR3 length equals 14 residues. The germline V gene has CDR1 SNHLY and CDR2 FYNNEI. The trim removed 6 bases at V and 6 bases at J, leaving 10 bases unmatched. CDR3 DNA: TGTGCCAGCAGACCCGGGACAGGAGGTCCCGAGCAGTACTTC. Protein: CASRPGTGGPEQYF.

Within the sample, this clone is medium-sized. The chain is built from TRBV6-2 or TRBV6-3 and TRBJ2-3, with TRBD2 matching 10 bases. The germline V gene encodes CDR1 MNHEY and CDR2 SVGEGT. The CDR3 covers 15 residues. V was clipped by 6 bases and J by 3 bases; unmatched bases: 6. This CDR3 reads CASRPPGLATDTQYF. The CDR3 nucleotides are TGTGCCAGCAGGCCGCCGGGACTAGCGACAGATACGCAGTATTTT.

The sample holds many counts of this clone. The chain carries TRBV25-1 and TRBJ2-7; maybe TRBD2 (5 bases). V shed 4 bases and J shed 0 bases, with 13 bases lying between them. CDR3 length: 15 amino acids. Germline V gene lookup returns CDR1 MGHDK and CDR2 SYGVNS. CDR3 coding DNA: TGTGCCAGCAGTGGTAGCGCACCCAGCTCCTACGAGCAGTACTTC. Its translation is CASSGSAPSSYEQYF.

This clone was seen ten or more times. This rearrangement joins TRBV11-1 to TRBJ2-1, with D perhaps matching TRBD2 (5 bases). Trimming stripped 6 bases from V and 9 bases from J, with 15 bases between. Per the germline V gene, CDR1 is SGHAT and CDR2 is FQDESV (reference sequence). The CDR3 consists of 13 residues. In nucleotides, the CDR3 is TGTGCCAGCAGATCCACGGACTTATCTGAGCAGTTCTTC. It specifies CASRSTDLSEQFF.

This clone was observed at least ten times. The chain uses TRBV12-3 or TRBV12-4 and TRBJ2-3, with TRBD2 identical over 7 bases. The V gene end was trimmed by 6 bases and the J gene end by 6 bases; junction bases not matched to a gene: 6. CDR3 length: 13 amino acids. The CDR3 DNA reads as TGTGCCAGCAGCCCCAGGCGGGGGGATACGCAGTATTTT. It specifies CASSPRRGDTQYF.

This clone was seen repeatedly, ten times or more. The chain recombines TRBV14 with TRBJ2-7; 11 nucleotides match TRBD2. The germline V gene has CDR1 SGHDN and CDR2 FVKESK. The CDR3 is made up of 15 amino acids. V dropped 1 base and J dropped 3; count of bases not matched to a gene: 2. The CDR3 spells CASSQAGLAVYEQYF. The CDR3 DNA is TGTGCCAGCAGCCAAGCGGGACTAGCGGTCTACGAGCAGTACTTC. Using reference TRBV14 and TRBJ2-7 for the parts outside the CDR3, the full variable domain is EAGVTQFPSHSVIEKGQTVTLRCDPISGHDNLYWYRRVMGKEIKFLLHFVKESKQDESGMPNNRFLAERTGGTYSTLKVQPAELEDSGVYFCASSQAGLAVYEQYFGPGTRLTVT.

This clone was seen a few times. J is TRBJ2-7 and V is TRBV29-1, with a tentative D call TRBD2 (7 bases). The CDR3 sequence is 16 residues long. V was cut by 4 bases and J by 0 bases, with 19 bases left in between. Germline V gives CDR1 SQVTM, CDR2 ANQGSEA. In DNA form, the CDR3 reads TGCAGCGTTGCCCAAGGGGGGGGGAGCCCCTCCTACGAGCAGTACTTC. This gives the protein CSVAQGGGSPSYEQYF.

This clone was counted at least ten times. The chain is built from TRBV5-1 and TRBJ2-7, with 9 bases lining up with TRBD1. Germline V lookup: CDR1 SGHRS, CDR2 YFSETQ. The CDR3 runs to 14 residues. J was trimmed by 2 bases and V by 4 bases; bases with no gene match: 4. The CDR3 reads CASSEGQGPYEQYF. In nucleotides, the CDR3 is TGCGCCAGCAGCGAGGGACAGGGCCCCTACGAGCAGTACTTC.

Many counts were recorded for this clone. This chain connects TRBV18 to TRBJ2-1, with 7 positions matching TRBD1. Trimming at V came to 3 bases and at J to 6 bases, leaving 14 bases not matched to a gene. Germline loops: CDR1 KGHSH, CDR2 LQKENI. The length of the CDR3 is 17 residues. The CDR3 here is CASSPGTANLLGNEQFF. DNA for the CDR3: TGTGCCAGCTCACCCGGGACAGCGAATCTTTTAGGCAATGAGCAGTTCTTC.

At least ten counts were recorded for this clone. The chain combines TRBV7-3 with TRBJ2-1; D remains unclear. Trimming removed 0 bases at V and 3 bases at J, with 9 bases between. Looked up from germline, CDR1 is SGHTA and CDR2 is FQGTGA. The CDR3 runs to 15 residues. The DNA for the CDR3 is TGTGCCAGCAGCTTAACGCGGTCGGGCTACAATGAGCAGTTCTTC. It codes for CASSLTRSGYNEQFF.